This TCR beta chain was identified in a study of T cell changes during pregnancy in multiple sclerosis. The data were produced by immunoSEQ multiplex PCR, yet TCRdb's version contains in-frame clones alone and is incomplete. In the table there are fewer than 50,000 clones, approximately 95% of which are singletons. This receptor was identified in a female donor with multiple sclerosis, enrolled in a pregnancy study. The sample here was CD4+ T cells from peripheral blood mononuclear cells, taken in the third trimester of pregnancy.

DNA of the CDR3: TGTGCCAGTAGTCAGACGGACAGGGTGAACACTGAAGCTTTCTTT. It codes for CASSQTDRVNTEAFF. V usage is TRBV19 and J usage is TRBJ1-1; 8 bases line up with TRBD1. This CDR3 is built from 15 residues. Trimming removed 5 bases from V and 0 bases from J; junction bases left unmatched: 5. Germline-derived CDR1 and CDR2 are LNHDA and SQIVND (reference sequence).